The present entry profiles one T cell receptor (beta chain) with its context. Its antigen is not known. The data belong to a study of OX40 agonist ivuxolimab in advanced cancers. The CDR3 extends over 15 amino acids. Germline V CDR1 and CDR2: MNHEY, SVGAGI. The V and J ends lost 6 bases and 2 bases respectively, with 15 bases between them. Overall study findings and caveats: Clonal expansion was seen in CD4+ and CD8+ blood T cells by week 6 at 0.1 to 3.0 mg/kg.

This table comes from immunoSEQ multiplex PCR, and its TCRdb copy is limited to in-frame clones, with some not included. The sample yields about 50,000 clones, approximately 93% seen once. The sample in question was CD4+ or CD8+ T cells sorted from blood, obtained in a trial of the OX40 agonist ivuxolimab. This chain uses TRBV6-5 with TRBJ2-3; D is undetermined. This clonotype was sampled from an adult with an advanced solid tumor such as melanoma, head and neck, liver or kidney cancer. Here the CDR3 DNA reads TGTGCCAGCAGCCCTACCGACTCAGCCACAGATACGCAGTATTTT. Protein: CASSPTDSATDTQYF.